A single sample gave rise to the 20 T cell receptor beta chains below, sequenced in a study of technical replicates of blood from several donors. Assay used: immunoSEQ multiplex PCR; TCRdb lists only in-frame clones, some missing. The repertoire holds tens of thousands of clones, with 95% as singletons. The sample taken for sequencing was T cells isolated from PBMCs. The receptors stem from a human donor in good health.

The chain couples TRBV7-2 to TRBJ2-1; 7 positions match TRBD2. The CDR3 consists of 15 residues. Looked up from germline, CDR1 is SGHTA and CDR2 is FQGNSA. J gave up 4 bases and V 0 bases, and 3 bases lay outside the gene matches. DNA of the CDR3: TGTGCCAGCAGCTTAGCGGGAGGGCCATACAATGAGCAGTTCTTC. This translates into CASSLAGGPYNEQFF.

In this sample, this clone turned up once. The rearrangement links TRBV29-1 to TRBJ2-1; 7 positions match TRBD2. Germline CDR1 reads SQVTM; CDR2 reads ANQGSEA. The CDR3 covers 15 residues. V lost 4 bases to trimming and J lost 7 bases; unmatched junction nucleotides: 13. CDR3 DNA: TGCAGCGTTGTCCGCGGGAGTCTTATATTTAATGAGCAGTTCTTC. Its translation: CSVVRGSLIFNEQFF.

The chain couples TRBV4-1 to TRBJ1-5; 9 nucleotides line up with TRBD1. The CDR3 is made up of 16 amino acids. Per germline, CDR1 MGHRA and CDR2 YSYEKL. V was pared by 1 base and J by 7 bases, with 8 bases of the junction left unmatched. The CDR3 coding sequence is TGCGCCAGCAGCCAAGCTCGGACAGGGGATGGACAGCCCCAGCATTTT. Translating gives CASSQARTGDGQPQHF.

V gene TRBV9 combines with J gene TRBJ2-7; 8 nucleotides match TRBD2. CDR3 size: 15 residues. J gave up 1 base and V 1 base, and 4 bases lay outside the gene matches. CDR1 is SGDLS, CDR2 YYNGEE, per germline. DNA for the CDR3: TGTGCCAGCAGCGTAAGTAGCGGGACTTCCTACGAGCAGTACTTC. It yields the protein CASSVSSGTSYEQYF.

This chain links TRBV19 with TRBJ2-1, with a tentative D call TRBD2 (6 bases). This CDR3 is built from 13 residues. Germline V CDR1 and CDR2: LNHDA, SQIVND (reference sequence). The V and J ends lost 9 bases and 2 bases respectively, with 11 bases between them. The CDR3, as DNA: TGTGCCAGCTTAGCGGCCGCCTACAATGAGCAGTTCTTC. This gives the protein CASLAAAYNEQFF.

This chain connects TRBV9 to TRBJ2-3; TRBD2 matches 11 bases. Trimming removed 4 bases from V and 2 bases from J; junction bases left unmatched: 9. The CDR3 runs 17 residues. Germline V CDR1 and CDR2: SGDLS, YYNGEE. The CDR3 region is CASSSRLAGSTTDTQYF. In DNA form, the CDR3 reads TGTGCCAGCAGCTCGCGACTAGCGGGGTCGACCACAGATACGCAGTATTTT.

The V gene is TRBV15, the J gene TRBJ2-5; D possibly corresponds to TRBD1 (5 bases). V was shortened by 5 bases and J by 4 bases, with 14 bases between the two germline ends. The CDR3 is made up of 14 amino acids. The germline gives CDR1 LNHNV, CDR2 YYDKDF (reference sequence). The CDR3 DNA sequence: TGTGCCACCAGCTCAGGGCGTACGGCAGAGACCCAGTACTTC. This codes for CATSSGRTAETQYF. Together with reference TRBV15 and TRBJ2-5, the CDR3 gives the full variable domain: DAMVIQNPRYQVTQFGKPVTLSCSQTLNHNVMYWYQQKSSQAPKLLFHYYDKDFNNEADTPDNFQSRRPNTSFCFLDIRSPGLGDTAMYLCATSSGRTAETQYFGPGTRLLVL.

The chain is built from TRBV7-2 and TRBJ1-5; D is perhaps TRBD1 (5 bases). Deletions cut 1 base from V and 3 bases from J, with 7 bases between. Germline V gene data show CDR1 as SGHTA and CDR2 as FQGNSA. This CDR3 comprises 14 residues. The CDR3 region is CASSLGQFNQPQHF. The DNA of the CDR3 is TGTGCCAGCAGCTTAGGACAGTTCAATCAGCCCCAGCATTTT.

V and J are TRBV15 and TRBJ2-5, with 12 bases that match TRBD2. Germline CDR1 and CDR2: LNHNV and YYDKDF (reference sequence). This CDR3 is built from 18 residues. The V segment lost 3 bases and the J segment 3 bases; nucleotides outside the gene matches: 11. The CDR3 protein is CATSSLLAGGNTKETQYF. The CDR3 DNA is TGTGCCACCAGCAGCCTCCTAGCGGGGGGGAACACAAAAGAGACCCAGTACTTC.

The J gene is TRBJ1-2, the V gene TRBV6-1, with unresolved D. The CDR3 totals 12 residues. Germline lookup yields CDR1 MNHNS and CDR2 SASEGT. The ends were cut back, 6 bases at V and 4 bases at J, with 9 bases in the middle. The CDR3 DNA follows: TGTGCCAGCAGGCGGGATGCCTATGGCTACACCTTC. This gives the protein CASRRDAYGYTF.

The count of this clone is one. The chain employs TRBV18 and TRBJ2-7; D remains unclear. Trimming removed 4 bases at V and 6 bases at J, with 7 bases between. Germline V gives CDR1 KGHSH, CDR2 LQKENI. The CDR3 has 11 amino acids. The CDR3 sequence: CASSLVREQYF. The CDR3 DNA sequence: TGTGCCAGCTCACTAGTACGCGAGCAGTACTTC.

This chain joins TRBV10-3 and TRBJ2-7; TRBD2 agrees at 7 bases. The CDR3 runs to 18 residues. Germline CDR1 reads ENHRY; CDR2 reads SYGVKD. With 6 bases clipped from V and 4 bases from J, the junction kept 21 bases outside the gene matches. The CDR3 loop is CAIRGWGGDGAEEYEQYF. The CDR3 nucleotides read TGTGCCATCAGGGGATGGGGGGGAGACGGGGCCGAAGAGTACGAGCAGTACTTC.

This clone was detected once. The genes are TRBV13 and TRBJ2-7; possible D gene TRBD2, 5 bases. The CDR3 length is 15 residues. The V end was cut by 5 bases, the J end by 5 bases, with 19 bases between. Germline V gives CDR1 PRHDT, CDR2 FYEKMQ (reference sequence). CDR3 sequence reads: CASSILPGKNHEQYF. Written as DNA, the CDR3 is TGTGCCAGCAGCATTCTACCGGGAAAAAATCACGAGCAGTACTTC.

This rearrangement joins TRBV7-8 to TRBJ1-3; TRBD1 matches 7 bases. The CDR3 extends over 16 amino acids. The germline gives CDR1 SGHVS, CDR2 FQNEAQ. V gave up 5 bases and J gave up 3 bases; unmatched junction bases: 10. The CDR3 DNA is TGTGCCAGCAGCCCTCAGGGGGGAAAATATGGAAACACCATATATTTT. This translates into CASSPQGGKYGNTIYF.

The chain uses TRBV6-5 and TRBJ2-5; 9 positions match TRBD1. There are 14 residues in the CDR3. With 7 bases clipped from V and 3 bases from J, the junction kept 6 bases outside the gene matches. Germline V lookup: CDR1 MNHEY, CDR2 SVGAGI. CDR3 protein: CASTEGDREETQYF. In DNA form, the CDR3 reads TGTGCCAGCACCGAGGGGGACAGGGAAGAGACCCAGTACTTC.

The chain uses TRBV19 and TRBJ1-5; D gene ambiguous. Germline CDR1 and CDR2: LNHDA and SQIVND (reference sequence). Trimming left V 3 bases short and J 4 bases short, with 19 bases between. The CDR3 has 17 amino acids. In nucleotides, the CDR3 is TGTGCCAGTAGTATCTTCGGGCGGACTGTAGTAAATCAGCCCCAGCATTTT. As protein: CASSIFGRTVVNQPQHF.

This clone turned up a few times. This chain's CDR3 is CASSPPTGTQNQPQHF. CDR3 coding DNA: TGTGCCAGCTCACCACCGACAGGGACACAGAATCAGCCCCAGCATTTT. The rearrangement uses TRBV18 and TRBJ1-5; 7 nucleotides line up with TRBD1. Germline assignment: CDR1 KGHSH and CDR2 LQKENI. V trimming: 0 bases; J trimming: 4 bases; junction bases outside the gene matches: 6. This CDR3 has 16 amino acids.

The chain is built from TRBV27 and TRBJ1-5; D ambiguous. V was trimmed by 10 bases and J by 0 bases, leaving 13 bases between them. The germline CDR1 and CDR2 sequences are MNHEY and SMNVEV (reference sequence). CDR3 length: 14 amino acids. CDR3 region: CATRPADSNQPQHF. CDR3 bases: TGTGCCACCCGCCCAGCGGATAGCAATCAGCCCCAGCATTTT.

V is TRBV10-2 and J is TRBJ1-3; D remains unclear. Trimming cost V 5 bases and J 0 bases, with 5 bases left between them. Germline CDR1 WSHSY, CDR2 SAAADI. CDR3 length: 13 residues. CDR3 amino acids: CASSSFSGNTIYF. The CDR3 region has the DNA TGCGCCAGCAGTTCCTTCTCTGGAAACACCATATATTTT.

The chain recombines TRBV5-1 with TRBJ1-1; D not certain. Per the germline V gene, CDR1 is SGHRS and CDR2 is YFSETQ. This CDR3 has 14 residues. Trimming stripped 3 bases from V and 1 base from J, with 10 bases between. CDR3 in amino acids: CASSSVAGNTEAFF. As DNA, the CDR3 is TGCGCCAGCAGCTCAGTGGCGGGGAACACTGAAGCTTTCTTT.